Listed here is a single T cell receptor (beta chain). The data are from a study of blood T cell repertoires in COVID-19. Study-level background: Sites in the United States, Italy and Spain provided acute and convalescent COVID-19 samples.

The CDR3 totals 13 residues. The V gene's germline CDR1 is SGHTA and CDR2 FQGTGA. Trimming at V came to 4 bases and at J to 4 bases, leaving 1 base not matched to a gene. The data were produced by immunoSEQ multiplex PCR, yet TCRdb's version contains in-frame clones alone and is incomplete. The sample lists some 200,000 clones, approximately 80% seen once, with 12% in the top ten. Cohorts were determined from participant-reported clinical history. Cohort 3 donors were reported recovered after two negative PCRs, clearance, or symptom resolution. The sequence was obtained from a man between 35 and 55 years old who had recovered from COVID-19. Sequenced: PBMCs or T cells enriched from blood (not recorded which). The gene calls are TRBV7-3 and TRBJ1-2; 9 bases fit TRBD1. CDR3 loop: CASSSDRGYGYTF. CDR3 in DNA: TGTGCCAGCAGCTCGGACAGGGGCTATGGCTACACCTTC.